One sample yielded the 5 T cell receptor beta chains listed below, sequenced in a study of breast tumors, draining lymph nodes, adjacent tissues. From the multiplex PCR reads, TCRdb called clonotypes with MiXCR, one entry per CDR3 protein. The data contain 270,000 or so distinct CDR3 sequences, 30% to 35% of them singletons. Samples came from axillary lymph nodes draining the breast cancer. The sequenced material came from axillary lymph node tissue. Receptor source: a female donor with breast cancer. Some clones in this sample may be carry-over from other donors' samples.

This clonotype was seen a handful of times. The rearrangement uses TRBV5-5 and TRBJ2-7; TRBD2 is a possible D gene (5 bases). The CDR3 totals 13 residues. Germline V gives CDR1 SGHKS, CDR2 YYEKEE (reference sequence). The V end was cut by 0 bases, the J end by 6 bases, with 10 bases between. The CDR3: CASSLVVAGEQYF. Here the CDR3 DNA reads TGTGCCAGCAGCTTGGTGGTGGCGGGCGAGCAGTACTTC.

This clonotype was found many times. The chain couples TRBV15 to TRBJ2-3, with 9 bases fitting TRBD2. V trimming: 0 bases; J trimming: 2 bases; junction bases outside the gene matches: 12. CDR3 size: 19 residues. Per germline, CDR1 LNHNV and CDR2 YYDKDF (reference sequence). The CDR3 nucleotides are TGTGCCACCAGCAGAGACCAAATTCGAGGGGGACTAGCCACAGATACGCAGTATTTT. The encoded protein is CATSRDQIRGGLATDTQYF.

About this clonotype itself: The conserved phenylalanine or tryptophan is not found at the CDR3 terminus, so this likely reflects a read error. V is TRBV5-8 and J is TRBJ1-2; D is undetermined. V was trimmed by 6 bases and J by 7 bases, leaving 13 bases between them. CDR1 and CDR2 (germline): SGHTS, YDEGEE. This CDR3 contains 12 residues. The CDR3 spells CASTSSPLGYTL. DNA of the CDR3: TGTGCCAGCACCTCTTCCCCTCTTGGCTACACCCTC.

This clonotype was seen just once. A clone one base away is much larger, so this may be a read error. The chain employs TRBV7-9 and TRBJ2-7, with 8 bases aligning to TRBD2. Germline trimming cut 5 bases from V and 0 bases from J; bases unmatched to any gene: 6. This CDR3 comprises 15 residues. The V gene's germline CDR1 is SEHNR and CDR2 FQNEAQ (reference sequence). The chain's CDR3 is CASSPGRGGSYEQYF. CDR3 nucleotides: TGTGCCAGCAGCCCCGGACGGGGGGGCTCCTACGAGCAGTACTTC. The variable domain in full, completed from reference TRBV7-9 and TRBJ2-7, reads DTGVSQNPRHKITKRGQNVTFRCDPISEHNRLYWYRQTLGQGPEFLTYFQNEAQLEKSRLLSDRFSAERPKGSFSTLEIQRTEQGDSAMYLCASSPGRGGSYEQYFGPGTRLTVT.

V is TRBV25-1 and J is TRBJ1-6; 9 bases match TRBD1. Germline lookup yields CDR1 MGHDK and CDR2 SYGVNS. The J segment lost 3 bases and the V segment lost 1 base, leaving 10 bases of the junction unmatched. The CDR3 spans 19 residues. CDR3 residues: CASSEWLGQGLVYNSPLHF. CDR3 sequence (DNA): TGTGCCAGCAGTGAATGGCTCGGACAGGGGTTAGTCTATAATTCACCCCTCCACTTT. The full variable domain, rest sourced from reference TRBV25-1 and TRBJ1-6, is EADIYQTPRYLVIGTGKKITLECSQTMGHDKMYWYQQDPGMELHLIHYSYGVNSTEKGDLSSESTVSRIRTEHFPLTLESARPSHTSQYLCASSEWLGQGLVYNSPLHFGNGTRLTVT.